This T cell receptor (beta chain) was sequenced during a study of beta chain features in type 1 diabetes. At the level of the study: Age, gender and cell yields were similar between patients and healthy donors.

The entirety of the isolated RNA underwent reverse transcription, so expressed TCRB transcripts were sequenced. Clones were read by immunoSEQ multiplex PCR, and TCRdb kept only the in-frame ones, dropping some. Among about 70,000 clones listed, roughly 50% were seen once. Germline CDR1 SGHRS, CDR2 YFSETQ. J was trimmed by 2 bases and V by 5 bases; bases with no gene match: 7. CDR3 length: 15 amino acids. CD4+ cells of the naive, central memory, regulatory and stem cell-like memory types were sorted via CD45RO/CCR7/CD25/CD127/CD95/CD27. About this clone: The antigen remains unidentified.

Whole-study results and caveats: Among patients with Type 1 diabetes, TCRB CDR3s were moderately but significantly shorter in every one of the four CD4+ subsets. Although PCR might favor shorter templates, it would do so equally in patients and controls. There was no resolution here of whether HLA type influences TCRB rearrangement.

The TCR sequence derives from a man in his thirties or forties with type 1 diabetes. The sequenced sample was central memory CD4+ T cells from blood. V gene TRBV5-1 combines with J gene TRBJ2-3; TRBD2 matches at 8 bases. For the CDR3, the DNA is TGCGCCAGCAGTAGAGCGGGAGAGACCACAGATACGCAGTATTTT. Amino acids: CASSRAGETTDTQYF.